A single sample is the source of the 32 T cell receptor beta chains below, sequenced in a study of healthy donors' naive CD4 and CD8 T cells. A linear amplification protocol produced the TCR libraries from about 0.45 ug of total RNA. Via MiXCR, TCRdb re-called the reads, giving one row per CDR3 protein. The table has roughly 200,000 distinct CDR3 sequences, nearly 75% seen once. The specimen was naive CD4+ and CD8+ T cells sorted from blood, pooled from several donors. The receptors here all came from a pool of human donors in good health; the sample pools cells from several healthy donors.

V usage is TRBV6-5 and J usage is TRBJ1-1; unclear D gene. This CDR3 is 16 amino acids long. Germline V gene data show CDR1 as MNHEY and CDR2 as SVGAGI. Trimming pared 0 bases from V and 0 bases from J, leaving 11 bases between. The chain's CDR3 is CASSYSILSMNTEAFF. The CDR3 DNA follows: TGTGCCAGCAGTTACTCGATCCTGAGTATGAACACTGAAGCTTTCTTT.

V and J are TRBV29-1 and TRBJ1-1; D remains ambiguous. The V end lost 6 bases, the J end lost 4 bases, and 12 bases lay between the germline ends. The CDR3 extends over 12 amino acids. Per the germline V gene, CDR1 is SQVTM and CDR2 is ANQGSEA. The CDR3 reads CSVRAVGTEAFF. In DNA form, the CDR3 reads TGCAGCGTGCGAGCAGTAGGCACTGAAGCTTTCTTT.

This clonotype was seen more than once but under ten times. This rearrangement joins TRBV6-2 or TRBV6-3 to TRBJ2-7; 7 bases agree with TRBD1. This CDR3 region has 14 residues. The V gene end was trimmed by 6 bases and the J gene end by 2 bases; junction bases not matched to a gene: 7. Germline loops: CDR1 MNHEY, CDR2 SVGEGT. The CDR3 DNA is TGTGCCAGCAGAGTGGTGGACAGGCCCTACGAGCAGTACTTC. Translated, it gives CASRVVDRPYEQYF.

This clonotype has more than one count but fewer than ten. The CDR3 coding sequence is TGCAGCGGAAGGACCGGCGAAGCTTTCTTT. Its translation is CSGRTGEAFF. The chain uses TRBV29-1 and TRBJ1-1; D gene unclear. The CDR3 has 10 residues. Trimming left V 7 bases short and J 8 bases short, with 11 bases between. Germline loops: CDR1 SQVTM, CDR2 ANQGSEA.

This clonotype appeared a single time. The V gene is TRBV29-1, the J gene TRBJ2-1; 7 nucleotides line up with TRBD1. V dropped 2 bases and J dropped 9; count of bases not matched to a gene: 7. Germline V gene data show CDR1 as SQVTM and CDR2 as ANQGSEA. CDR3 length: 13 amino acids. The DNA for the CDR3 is TGCAGCGTTGAACTCCAAGGGGGCGTTGAGCAGTTCTTC. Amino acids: CSVELQGGVEQFF.

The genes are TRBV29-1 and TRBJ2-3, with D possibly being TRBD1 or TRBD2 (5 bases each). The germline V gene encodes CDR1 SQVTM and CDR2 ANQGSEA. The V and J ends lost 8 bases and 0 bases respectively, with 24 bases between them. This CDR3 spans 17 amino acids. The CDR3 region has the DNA TGCAGCTCCTCGGGGCTCACTCCGGATAGTAGCACAGATACGCAGTATTTT. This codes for CSSSGLTPDSSTDTQYF.

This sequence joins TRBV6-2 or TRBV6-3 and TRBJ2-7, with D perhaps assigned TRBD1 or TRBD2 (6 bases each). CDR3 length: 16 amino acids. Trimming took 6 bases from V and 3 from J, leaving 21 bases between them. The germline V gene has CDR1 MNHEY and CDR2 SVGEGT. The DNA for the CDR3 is TGTGCCAGCAGGGATCCGGGGGCCATGGTGGTCTACGAGCAGTACTTC. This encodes CASRDPGAMVVYEQYF.

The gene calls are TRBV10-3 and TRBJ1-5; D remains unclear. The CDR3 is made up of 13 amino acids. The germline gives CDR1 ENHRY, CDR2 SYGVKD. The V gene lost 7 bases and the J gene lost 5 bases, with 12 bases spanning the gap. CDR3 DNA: TGTGCCATCAACCCCGGGCGGGATCAGCCCCAGCATTTT. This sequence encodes CAINPGRDQPQHF.

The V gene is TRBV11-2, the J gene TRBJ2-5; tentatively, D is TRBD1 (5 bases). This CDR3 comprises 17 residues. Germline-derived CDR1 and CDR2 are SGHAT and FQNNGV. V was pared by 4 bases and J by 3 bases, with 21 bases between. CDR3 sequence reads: CASSSAPSTTVEETQYF. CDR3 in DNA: TGTGCCAGCAGCTCCGCCCCGAGCACGACAGTGGAAGAGACCCAGTACTTC.

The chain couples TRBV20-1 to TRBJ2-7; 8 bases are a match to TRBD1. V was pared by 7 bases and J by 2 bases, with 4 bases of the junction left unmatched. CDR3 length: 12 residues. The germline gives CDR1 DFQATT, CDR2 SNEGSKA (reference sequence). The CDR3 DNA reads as TGCAGTGAAAAGGGACAGGCCTACGAGCAGTACTTC. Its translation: CSEKGQAYEQYF.

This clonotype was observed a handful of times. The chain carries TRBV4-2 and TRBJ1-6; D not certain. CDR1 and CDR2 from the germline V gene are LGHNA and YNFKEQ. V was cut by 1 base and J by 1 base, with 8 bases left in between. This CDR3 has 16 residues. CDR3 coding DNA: TGTGCCAGCAGCCAAGTTGAGGGATCCTATAATTCACCCCTCCACTTT. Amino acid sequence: CASSQVEGSYNSPLHF.

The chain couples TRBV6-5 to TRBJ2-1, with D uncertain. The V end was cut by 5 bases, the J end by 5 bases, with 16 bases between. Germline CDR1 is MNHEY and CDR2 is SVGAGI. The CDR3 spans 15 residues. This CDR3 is CASSRLNPLHNEQFF. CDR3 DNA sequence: TGTGCCAGCAGTCGTCTCAACCCCCTGCACAATGAGCAGTTCTTC.

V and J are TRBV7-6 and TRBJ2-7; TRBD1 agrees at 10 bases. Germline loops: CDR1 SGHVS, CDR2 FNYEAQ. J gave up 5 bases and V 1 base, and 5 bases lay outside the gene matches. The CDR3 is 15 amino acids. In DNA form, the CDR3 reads TGTGCCAGCAGCTTAGGTCCGGGACAGGGGAACGAGCAGTACTTC. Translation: CASSLGPGQGNEQYF. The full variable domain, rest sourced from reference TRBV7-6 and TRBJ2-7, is GAGVSQSPRYKVTKRGQDVALRCDPISGHVSLYWYRQALGQGPEFLTYFNYEAQQDKSGLPNDRFSAERPEGSISTLTIQRTEQRDSAMYRCASSLGPGQGNEQYFGPGTRLTVT.

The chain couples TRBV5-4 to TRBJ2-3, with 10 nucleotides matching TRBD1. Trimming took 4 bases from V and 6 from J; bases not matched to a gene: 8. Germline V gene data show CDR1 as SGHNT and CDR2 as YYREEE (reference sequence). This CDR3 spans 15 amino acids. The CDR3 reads CASSPDRGRMDTQYF. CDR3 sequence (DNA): TGTGCCAGCAGCCCCGACAGGGGGCGAATGGATACGCAGTATTTT.

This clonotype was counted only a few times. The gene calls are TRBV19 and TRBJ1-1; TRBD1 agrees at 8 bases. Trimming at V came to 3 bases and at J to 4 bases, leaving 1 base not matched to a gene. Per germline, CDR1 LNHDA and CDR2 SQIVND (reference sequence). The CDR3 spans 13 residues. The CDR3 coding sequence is TGTGCCAGTAGTATTACAGGGGGCACTGAAGCTTTCTTT. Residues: CASSITGGTEAFF.

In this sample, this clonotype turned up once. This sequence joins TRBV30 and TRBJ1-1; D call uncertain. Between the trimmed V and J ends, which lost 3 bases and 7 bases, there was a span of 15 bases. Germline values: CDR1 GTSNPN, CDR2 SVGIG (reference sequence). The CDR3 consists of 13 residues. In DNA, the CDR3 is TGTGCCTGGAGCATCGGGATATGGGGTGAAGCTTTCTTT. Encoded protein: CAWSIGIWGEAFF.

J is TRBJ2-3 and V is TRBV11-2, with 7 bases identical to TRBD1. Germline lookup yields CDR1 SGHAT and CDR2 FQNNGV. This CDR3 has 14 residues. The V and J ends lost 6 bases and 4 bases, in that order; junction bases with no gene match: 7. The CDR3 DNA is TGTGCCAGCAGGGTTAGGCAGGGGGCAGATACGCAGTATTTT. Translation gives CASRVRQGADTQYF.

CDR3 coding DNA: TGTGCCAGCAGTTTTTGGGACAGGGCGGAGACCCAGTACTTC. Amino acids: CASSFWDRAETQYF. The V and J genes are TRBV12-3 or TRBV12-4 and TRBJ2-5; 9 positions agree with TRBD1. The CDR3 spans 14 residues. V lost 3 bases and J lost 5; bases outside the gene matches: 4.

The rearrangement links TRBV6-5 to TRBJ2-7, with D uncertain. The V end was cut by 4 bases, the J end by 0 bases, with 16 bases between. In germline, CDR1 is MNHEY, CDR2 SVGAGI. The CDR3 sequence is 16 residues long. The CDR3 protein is CASSSEDPWTSYEQYF. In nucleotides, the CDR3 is TGTGCCAGCAGTTCCGAGGACCCCTGGACCTCCTACGAGCAGTACTTC.

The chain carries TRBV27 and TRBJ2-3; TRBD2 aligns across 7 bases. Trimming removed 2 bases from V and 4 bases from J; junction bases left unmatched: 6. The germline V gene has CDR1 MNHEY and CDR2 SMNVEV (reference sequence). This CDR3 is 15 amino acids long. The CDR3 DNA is TGTGCCAGCAGTTTAATGGCGGGAGCGCCAGATACGCAGTATTTT. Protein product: CASSLMAGAPDTQYF.

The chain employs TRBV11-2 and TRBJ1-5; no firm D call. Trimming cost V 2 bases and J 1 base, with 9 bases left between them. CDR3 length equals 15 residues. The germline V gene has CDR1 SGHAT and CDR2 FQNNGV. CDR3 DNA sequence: TGTGCCAGCAGCTTATTAGGTGGGAGCAATCAGCCCCAGCATTTT. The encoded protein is CASSLLGGSNQPQHF.

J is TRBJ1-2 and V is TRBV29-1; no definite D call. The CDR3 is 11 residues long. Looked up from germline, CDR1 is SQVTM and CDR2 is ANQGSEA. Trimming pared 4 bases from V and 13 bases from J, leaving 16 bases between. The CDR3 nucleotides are TGCAGCGTTGCGGCAGGCCCAGAGGGCACCTTC. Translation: CSVAAGPEGTF. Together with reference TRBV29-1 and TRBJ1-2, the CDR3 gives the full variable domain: SAVISQKPSRDICQRGTSLTIQCQVDSQVTMMFWYRQQPGQSLTLIATANQGSEATYESGFVIDKFPISRPNLTFSTLTVSNMSPEDSSIYLCSVAAGPEGTFGSGTRLTVV.

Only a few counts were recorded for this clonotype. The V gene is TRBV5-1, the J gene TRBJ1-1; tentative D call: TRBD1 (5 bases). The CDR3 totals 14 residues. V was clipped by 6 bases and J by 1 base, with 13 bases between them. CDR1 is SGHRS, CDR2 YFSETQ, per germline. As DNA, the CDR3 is TGCGCCAGCACCGACAGACTCCAGAACACTGAAGCTTTCTTT. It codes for CASTDRLQNTEAFF. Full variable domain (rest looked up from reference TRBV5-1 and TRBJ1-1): KAGVTQTPRYLIKTRGQQVTLSCSPISGHRSVSWYQQTPGQGLQFLFEYFSETQRNKGNFPGRFSGRQFSNSRSEMNVSTLELGDSALYLCASTDRLQNTEAFFGQGTRLTVV.

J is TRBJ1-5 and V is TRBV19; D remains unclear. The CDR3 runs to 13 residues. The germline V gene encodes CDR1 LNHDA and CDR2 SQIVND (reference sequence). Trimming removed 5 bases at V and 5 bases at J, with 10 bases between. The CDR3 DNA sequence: TGTGCCAGTAGTTATGAGGGTCATCAGCCCCAGCATTTT. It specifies CASSYEGHQPQHF.

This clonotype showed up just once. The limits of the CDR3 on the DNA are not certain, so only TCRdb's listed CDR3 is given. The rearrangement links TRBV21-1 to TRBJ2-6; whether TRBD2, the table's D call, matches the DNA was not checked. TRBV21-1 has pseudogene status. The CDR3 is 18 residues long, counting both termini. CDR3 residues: CASSKVGSGNIGANVLTF.

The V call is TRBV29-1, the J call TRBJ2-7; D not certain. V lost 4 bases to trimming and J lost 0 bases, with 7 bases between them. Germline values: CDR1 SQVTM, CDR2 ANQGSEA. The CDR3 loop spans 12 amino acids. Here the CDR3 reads CSVVETSYEQYF. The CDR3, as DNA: TGCAGCGTTGTGGAGACCTCCTACGAGCAGTACTTC.

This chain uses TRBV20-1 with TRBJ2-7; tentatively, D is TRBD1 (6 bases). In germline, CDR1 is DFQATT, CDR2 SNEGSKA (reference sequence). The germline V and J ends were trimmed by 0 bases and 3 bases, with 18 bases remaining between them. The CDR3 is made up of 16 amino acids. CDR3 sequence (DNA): TGCAGTGCTAGAGAGGCCCCCAAAAACAGGGTCTACGAGCAGTACTTC. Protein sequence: CSAREAPKNRVYEQYF.

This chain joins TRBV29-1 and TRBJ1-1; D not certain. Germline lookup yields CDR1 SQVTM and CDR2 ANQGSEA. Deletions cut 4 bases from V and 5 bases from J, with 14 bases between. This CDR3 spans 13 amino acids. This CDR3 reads CSVGRQVGTEAFF. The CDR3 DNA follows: TGCAGCGTTGGACGTCAGGTAGGGACTGAAGCTTTCTTT.

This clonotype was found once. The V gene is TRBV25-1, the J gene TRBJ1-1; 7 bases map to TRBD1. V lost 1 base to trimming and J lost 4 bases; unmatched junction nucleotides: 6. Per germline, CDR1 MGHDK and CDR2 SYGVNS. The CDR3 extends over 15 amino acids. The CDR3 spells CASSEFQGGLTEAFF. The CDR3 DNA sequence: TGTGCCAGCAGTGAATTCCAGGGGGGGCTCACTGAAGCTTTCTTT.

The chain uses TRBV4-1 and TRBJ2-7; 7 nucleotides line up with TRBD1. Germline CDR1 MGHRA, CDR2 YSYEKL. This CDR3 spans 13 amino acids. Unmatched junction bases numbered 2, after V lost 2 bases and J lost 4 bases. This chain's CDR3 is CASSQNRGYEQYF. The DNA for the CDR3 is TGCGCCAGCAGCCAAAACAGGGGTTACGAGCAGTACTTC.

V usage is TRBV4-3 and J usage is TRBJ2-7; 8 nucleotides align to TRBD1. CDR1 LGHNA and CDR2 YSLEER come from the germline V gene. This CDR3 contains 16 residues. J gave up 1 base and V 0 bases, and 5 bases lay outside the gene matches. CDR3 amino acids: CASSQEWTGLSYEQYF. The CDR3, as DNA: TGCGCCAGCAGCCAAGAGTGGACAGGGCTTTCCTACGAGCAGTACTTC.

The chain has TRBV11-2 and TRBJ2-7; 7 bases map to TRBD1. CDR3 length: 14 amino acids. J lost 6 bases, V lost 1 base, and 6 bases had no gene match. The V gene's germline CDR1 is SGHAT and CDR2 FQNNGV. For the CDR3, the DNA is TGTGCCAGCAGCTTAGGACAGGGAGCCGGCGAGCAGTACTTC. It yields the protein CASSLGQGAGEQYF.